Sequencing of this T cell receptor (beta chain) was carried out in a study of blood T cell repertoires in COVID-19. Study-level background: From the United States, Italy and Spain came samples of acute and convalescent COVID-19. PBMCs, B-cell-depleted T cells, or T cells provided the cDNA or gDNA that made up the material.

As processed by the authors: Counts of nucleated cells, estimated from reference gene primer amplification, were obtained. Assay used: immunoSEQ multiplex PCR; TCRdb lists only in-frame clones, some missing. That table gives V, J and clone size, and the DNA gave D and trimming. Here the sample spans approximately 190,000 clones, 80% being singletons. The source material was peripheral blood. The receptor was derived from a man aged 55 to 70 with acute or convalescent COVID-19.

The CDR3 protein is CASTHLTGSNEKLFF. CDR3 sequence (DNA): TGTGCCAGCACCCACCTGACAGGATCAAATGAAAAACTGTTTTTT. The chain employs TRBV6-5 and TRBJ1-4; tentative D call: TRBD1 (6 bases). With 7 bases removed from V and 5 bases from J, the gap between germline ends came to 17 bases. The CDR3 is made up of 15 amino acids. CDR1 and CDR2 (germline): MNHEY, SVGAGI.